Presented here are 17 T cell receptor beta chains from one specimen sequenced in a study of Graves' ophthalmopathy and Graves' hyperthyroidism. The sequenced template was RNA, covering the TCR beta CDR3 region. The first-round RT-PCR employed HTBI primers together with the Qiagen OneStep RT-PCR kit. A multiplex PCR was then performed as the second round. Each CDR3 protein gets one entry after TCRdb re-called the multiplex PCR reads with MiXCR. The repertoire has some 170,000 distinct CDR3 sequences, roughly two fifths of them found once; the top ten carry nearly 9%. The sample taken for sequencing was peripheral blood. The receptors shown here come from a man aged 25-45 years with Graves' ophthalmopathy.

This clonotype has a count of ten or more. In nucleotides, the CDR3 is TGTGCCAGCAGGCCGGGAATGAACACTGAAGCTTTCTTT. Protein: CASRPGMNTEAFF. The rearrangement uses TRBV6-6 and TRBJ1-1; D remains unclear. V gave up 6 bases and J gave up 0 bases, with 8 bases separating them. The length of the CDR3 is 13 residues. Germline V gene sequence: CDR1 MNHNY, CDR2 SVGAGI (reference sequence).

The CDR3: CASSLTSGTSAPGYTF. CDR3 bases: TGTGCCAGCAGCTTAACCTCCGGGACATCTGCCCCTGGCTACACCTTC. The chain couples TRBV11-2 to TRBJ1-2, with D possibly TRBD1 on 6 matching bases. Germline CDR1 SGHAT, CDR2 FQNNGV. V gave up 2 bases and J gave up 7 bases, with 20 bases separating them. This CDR3 has 16 residues.

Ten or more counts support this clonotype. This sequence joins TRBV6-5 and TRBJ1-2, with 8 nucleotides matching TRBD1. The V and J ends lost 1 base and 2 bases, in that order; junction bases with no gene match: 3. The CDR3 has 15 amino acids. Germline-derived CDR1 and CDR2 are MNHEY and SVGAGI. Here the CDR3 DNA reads TGTGCCAGCAGTTACTTCCAGGGGGCCAACTATGGCTACACCTTC. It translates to CASSYFQGANYGYTF.

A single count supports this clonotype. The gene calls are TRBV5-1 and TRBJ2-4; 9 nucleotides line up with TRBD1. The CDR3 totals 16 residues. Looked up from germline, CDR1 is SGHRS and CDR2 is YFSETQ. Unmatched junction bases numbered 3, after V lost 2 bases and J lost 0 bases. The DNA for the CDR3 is TGCGCCAGCAGCTTCGCGGGACAGGGAGCCAAAAACATTCAGTACTTC. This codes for CASSFAGQGAKNIQYF.

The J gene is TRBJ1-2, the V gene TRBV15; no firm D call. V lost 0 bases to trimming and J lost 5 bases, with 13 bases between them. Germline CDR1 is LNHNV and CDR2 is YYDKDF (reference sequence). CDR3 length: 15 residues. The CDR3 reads CATSREGESGYGYTF. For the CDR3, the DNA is TGTGCCACCAGCAGAGAGGGTGAATCCGGGTATGGCTACACCTTC.

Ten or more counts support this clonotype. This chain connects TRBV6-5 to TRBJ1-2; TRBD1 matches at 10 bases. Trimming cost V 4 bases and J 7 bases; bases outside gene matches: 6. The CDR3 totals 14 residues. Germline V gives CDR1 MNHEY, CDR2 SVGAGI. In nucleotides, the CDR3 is TGTGCCAGCAGTTCCGGGACAGGGGAGGGTGGCTACACCTTC. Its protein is CASSSGTGEGGYTF.

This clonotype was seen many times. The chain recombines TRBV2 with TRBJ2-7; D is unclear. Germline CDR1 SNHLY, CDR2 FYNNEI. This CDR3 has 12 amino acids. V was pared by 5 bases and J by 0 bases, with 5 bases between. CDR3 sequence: CASSTPSYEQYF. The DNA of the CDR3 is TGTGCCAGCAGTACACCCTCCTACGAGCAGTACTTC.

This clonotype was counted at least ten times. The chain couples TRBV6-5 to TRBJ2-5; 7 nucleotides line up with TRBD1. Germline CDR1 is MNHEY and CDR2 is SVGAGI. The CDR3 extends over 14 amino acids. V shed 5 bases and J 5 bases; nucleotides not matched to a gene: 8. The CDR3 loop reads CASSTRRGRETQYF. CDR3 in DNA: TGTGCCAGCAGTACCCGAAGGGGGCGGGAGACCCAGTACTTC.

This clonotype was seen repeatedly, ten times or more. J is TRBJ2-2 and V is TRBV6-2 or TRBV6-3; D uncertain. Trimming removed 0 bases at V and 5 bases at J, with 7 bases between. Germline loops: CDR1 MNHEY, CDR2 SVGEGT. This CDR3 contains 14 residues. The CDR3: CASSYSRQTGELFF. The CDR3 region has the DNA TGTGCCAGCAGTTACTCGAGGCAGACCGGGGAGCTGTTTTTT.

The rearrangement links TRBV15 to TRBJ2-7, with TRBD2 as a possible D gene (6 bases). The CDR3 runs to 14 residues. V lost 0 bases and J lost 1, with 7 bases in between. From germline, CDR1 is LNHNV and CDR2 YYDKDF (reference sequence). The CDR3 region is CATSRDGGSYEQYF. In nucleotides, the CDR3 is TGTGCCACCAGCAGAGATGGAGGGTCCTACGAGCAGTACTTC. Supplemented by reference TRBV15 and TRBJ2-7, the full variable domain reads DAMVIQNPRYQVTQFGKPVTLSCSQTLNHNVMYWYQQKSSQAPKLLFHYYDKDFNNEADTPDNFQSRRPNTSFCFLDIRSPGLGDTAMYLCATSRDGGSYEQYFGPGTRLTVT.

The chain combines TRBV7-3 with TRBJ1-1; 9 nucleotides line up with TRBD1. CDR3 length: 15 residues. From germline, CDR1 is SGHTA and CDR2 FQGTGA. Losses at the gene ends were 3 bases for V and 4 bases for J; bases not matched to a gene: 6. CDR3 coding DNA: TGTGCCAGCAGCTTCACAGGGGGCGCGGGCACTGAAGCTTTCTTT. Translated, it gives CASSFTGGAGTEAFF.

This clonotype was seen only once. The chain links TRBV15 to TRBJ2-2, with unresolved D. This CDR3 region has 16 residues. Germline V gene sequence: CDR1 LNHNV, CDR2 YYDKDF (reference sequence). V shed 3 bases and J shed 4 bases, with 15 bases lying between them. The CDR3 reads CATSSTRHSLTGELFF. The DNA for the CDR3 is TGTGCCACCAGCAGCACAAGACATAGCCTCACCGGGGAGCTGTTTTTT.

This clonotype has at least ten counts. CDR3 sequence (DNA): TGTGCCAGCAGTTACTCGAGTAGTCCAGACATATATGGCTACACCTTC. This gives the protein CASSYSSSPDIYGYTF. The chain recombines TRBV6-5 with TRBJ1-2; D gene uncertain. This CDR3 has 16 amino acids. V shed 0 bases and J shed 5 bases, with 16 bases lying between them. From germline, CDR1 is MNHEY and CDR2 SVGAGI.

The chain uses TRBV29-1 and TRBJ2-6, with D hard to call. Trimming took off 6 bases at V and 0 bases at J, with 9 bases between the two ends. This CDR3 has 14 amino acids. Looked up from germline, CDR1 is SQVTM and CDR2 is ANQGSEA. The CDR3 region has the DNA TGCAGCGTGGATTCCAGCTCTGGGGCCAACGTCCTGACTTTC. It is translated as CSVDSSSGANVLTF.

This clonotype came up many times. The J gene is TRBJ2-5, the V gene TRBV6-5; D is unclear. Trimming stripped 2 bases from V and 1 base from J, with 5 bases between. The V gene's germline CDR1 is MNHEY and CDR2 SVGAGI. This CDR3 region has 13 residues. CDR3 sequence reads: CASSYGGQETQYF. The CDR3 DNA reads TGTGCCAGCAGTTACGGCGGCCAAGAGACCCAGTACTTC.

The CDR3 loop reads CAWSWGGPNTEAFF. The CDR3 region has the DNA TGTGCCTGGAGTTGGGGGGGACCGAACACTGAAGCTTTCTTT. The rearrangement uses TRBV30 and TRBJ1-1, with D perhaps matching TRBD1 (5 bases). From germline, CDR1 is GTSNPN and CDR2 SVGIG (reference sequence). The CDR3 spans 14 residues. The ends were cut back, 2 bases at V and 1 base at J, with 11 bases in the middle.

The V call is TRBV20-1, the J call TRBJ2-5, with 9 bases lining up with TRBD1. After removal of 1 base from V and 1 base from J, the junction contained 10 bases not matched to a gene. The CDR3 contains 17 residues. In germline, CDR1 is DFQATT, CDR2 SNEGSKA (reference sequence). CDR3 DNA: TGCAGTGCTAGAGTGCCCATTACAGGGGGCTTCCAAGAGACCCAGTACTTC. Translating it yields CSARVPITGGFQETQYF.